A single sample is the source of the 3 T cell receptor beta chains below, sequenced in a study of T cell responses to AZD1222 COVID-19 vaccine. TCRdb's copy holds only in-frame clones and misses some; the assay was immunoSEQ multiplex PCR. The table has about 150,000 clones, roughly nine tenths seen once. The starting material was peripheral blood, obtained 28 days after the second AZD1222 dose. The origin of the receptors is an adult who received the AZD1222 COVID-19 vaccine.

The rearrangement uses TRBV9 and TRBJ2-3; D is uncertain. CDR3 length: 16 amino acids. The germline gives CDR1 SGDLS, CDR2 YYNGEE. Trimming cost V 0 bases and J 5 bases, with 16 bases left between them. The CDR3 protein is CASSVATWGSQDTQYF. The CDR3 DNA follows: TGTGCCAGCAGCGTAGCTACGTGGGGATCACAAGATACGCAGTATTTT.

The CDR3 DNA is TGTGCCATCAGTGAAGGCCCCCGGACAGGGCTGTTCCTTTCTGGAAACACCATATATTTT. Protein sequence: CAISEGPRTGLFLSGNTIYF. The rearrangement links TRBV10-3 to TRBJ1-3; TRBD1 matches 8 bases. Trimming took 3 bases from V and 1 from J; bases not matched to a gene: 17. The germline V gene has CDR1 ENHRY and CDR2 SYGVKD. This CDR3 has 20 amino acids.

The V call is TRBV5-1, the J call TRBJ2-1, with D possibly being TRBD1 (6 bases). This CDR3 region has 15 residues. V lost 0 bases to trimming and J lost 10 bases, with 17 bases between them. CDR1 is SGHRS and CDR2 is YFSETQ in the germline V gene. As DNA, the CDR3 is TGCGCCAGCAGCTTGGCCCCTACAGGGAATAGGGAGCAGTTCTTC. Amino acid sequence: CASSLAPTGNREQFF.